This note documents a single T cell receptor (beta chain) sequence. The data originate from a study of blood T cell repertoires in COVID-19. Study-level information: COVID-19 samples, acute and convalescent, were from the United States, Italy and Spain. Sources were T cells, B-cell-depleted T cells, or PBMCs; the material itself was cDNA or gDNA.

Original processing methods: Amplified reference gene primers provided the basis for estimating nucleated cell counts. Measured with immunoSEQ multiplex PCR; TCRdb has only the in-frame clones, and not every one. That table is the source of V, J and clone size, and D and trimming were worked out from the DNA. The sample records roughly 100,000 clones, approximately 89% being singletons. The source of this sequence is an elderly man with acute or convalescent COVID-19. Sequencing was carried out using peripheral blood.

CDR3 region: CASIWGGDRLGTGELFF. The DNA of the CDR3 is TGTGCCAGCATTTGGGGCGGGGACAGGCTCGGAACCGGGGAGCTGTTTTTT. This chain joins TRBV28 and TRBJ2-2; 8 bases are shared with TRBD1. The J segment lost 5 bases and the V segment lost 7 bases, leaving 15 bases of the junction unmatched. This CDR3 is built from 17 residues. Germline CDR1 is MDHEN and CDR2 is SYDVKM.